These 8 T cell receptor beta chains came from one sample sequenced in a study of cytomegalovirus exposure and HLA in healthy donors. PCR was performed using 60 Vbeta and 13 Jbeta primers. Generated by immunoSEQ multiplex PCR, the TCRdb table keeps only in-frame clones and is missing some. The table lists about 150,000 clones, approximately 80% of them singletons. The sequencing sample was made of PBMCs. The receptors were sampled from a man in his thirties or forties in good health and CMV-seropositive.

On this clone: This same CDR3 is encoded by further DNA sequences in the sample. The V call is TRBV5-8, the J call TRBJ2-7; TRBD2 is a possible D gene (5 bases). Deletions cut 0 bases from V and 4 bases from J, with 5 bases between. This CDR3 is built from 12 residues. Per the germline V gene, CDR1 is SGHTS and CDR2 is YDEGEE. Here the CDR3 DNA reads TGTGCCAGCAGCTTGGGCGGGTACGAGCAGTACTTC. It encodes CASSLGGYEQYF.

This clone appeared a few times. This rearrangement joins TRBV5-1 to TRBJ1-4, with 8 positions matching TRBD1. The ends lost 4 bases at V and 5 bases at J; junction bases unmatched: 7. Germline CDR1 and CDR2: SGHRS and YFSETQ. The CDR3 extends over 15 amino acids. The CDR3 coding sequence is TGCGCCAGCAGCATATCGACAGGGGAGAATGAAAAACTGTTTTTT. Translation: CASSISTGENEKLFF.

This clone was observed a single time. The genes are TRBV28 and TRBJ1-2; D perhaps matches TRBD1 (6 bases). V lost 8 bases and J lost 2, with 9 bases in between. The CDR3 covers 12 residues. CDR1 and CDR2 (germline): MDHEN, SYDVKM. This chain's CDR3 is CASVGTNYGYTF. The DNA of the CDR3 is TGTGCCAGCGTGGGGACAAACTATGGCTACACCTTC.

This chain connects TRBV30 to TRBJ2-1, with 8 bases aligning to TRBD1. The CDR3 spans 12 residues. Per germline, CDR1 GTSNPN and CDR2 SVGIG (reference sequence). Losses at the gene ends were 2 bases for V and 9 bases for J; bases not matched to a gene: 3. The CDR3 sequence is CAWSQGAGEQFF. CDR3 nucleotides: TGTGCCTGGAGTCAGGGGGCAGGTGAGCAGTTCTTC.

This chain's CDR3 is CASSLVSDYEQYF. The DNA of the CDR3 is TGTGCCAGCAGTTTGGTGTCAGACTACGAGCAGTACTTC. This chain uses TRBV6-5 with TRBJ2-7; D not resolved. CDR1 is MNHEY and CDR2 is SVGAGI in the germline V gene. With 4 bases removed from V and 3 bases from J, the gap between germline ends came to 10 bases. The CDR3 loop spans 13 amino acids.

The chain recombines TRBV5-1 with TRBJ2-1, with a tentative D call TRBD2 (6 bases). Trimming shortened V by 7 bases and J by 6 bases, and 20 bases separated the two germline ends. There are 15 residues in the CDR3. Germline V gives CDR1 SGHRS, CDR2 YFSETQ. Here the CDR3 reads CASAMRGSGLNEQFF. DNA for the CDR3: TGCGCCAGCGCTATGCGGGGTTCCGGACTCAATGAGCAGTTCTTC.

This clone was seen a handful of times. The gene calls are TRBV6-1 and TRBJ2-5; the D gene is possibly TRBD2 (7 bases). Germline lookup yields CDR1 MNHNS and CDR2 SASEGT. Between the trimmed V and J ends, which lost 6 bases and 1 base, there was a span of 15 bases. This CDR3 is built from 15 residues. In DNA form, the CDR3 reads TGTGCCAGCAGGGAATCCGGGGGGCGCCAAGAGACCCAGTACTTC. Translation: CASRESGGRQETQYF.

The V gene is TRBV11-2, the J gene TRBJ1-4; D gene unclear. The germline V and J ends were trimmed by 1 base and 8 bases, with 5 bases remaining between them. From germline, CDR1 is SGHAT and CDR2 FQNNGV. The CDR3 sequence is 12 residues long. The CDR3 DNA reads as TGTGCCAGCAGCTTAGGAGAAGAAAAACTGTTTTTT. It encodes CASSLGEEKLFF.